One T cell receptor beta chain is described in this entry. These data are taken from a study of T cells in localized non-small cell lung cancer. TCRdb's copy holds only in-frame clones and misses some; the assay was immunoSEQ multiplex PCR. Of about 17,000 clones listed, approximately 90% are singletons. The junction had 5 bases not matched to a gene; V was cut back by 2 bases and J by 8 bases. CDR1 and CDR2 from the germline V gene are SGHKS and YYEKEE (reference sequence). The CDR3 length is 13 residues. Sequencing was performed on peripheral blood, taken before any cancer treatment. The TCR sequence derives from a male donor aged 60 or over with stage II squamous cell lung carcinoma. The chain has TRBV5-5 and TRBJ1-2; 8 nucleotides agree with TRBD1. CDR3 DNA sequence: TGTGCCAGCAGCTTAATCCAGGGGGCCGGCTACACCTTC. This gives the protein CASSLIQGAGYTF.